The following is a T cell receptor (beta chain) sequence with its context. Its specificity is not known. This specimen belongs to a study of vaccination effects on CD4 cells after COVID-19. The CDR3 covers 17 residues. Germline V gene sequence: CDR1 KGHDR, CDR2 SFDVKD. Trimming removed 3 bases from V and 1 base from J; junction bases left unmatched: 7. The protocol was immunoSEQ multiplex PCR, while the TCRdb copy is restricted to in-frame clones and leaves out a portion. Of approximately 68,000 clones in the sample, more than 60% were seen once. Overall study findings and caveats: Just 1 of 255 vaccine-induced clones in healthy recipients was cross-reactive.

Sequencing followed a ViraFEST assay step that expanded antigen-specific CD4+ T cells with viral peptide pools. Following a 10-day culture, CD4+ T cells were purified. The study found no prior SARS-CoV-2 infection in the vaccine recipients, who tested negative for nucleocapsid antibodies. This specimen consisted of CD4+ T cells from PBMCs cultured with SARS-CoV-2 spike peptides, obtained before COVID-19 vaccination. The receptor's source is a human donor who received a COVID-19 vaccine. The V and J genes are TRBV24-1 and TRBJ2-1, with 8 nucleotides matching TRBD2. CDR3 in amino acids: CATSDPTSGASYNEQFF. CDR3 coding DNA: TGTGCCACCAGTGATCCCACTAGCGGTGCTTCCTACAATGAGCAGTTCTTC.